Sequencing of this T cell receptor (beta chain) was carried out in a study of metastatic and nonmetastatic thyroid tumors. Notes on the study in general: For both blood and tumor, malignant thyroid tumors reportedly showed significantly higher TCR beta diversity than benign nodules did.

Notes on this clone: Its antigen remains unknown.

Thyroid surgery was performed in patients who had received no treatment beforehand. CDR3 length equals 14 residues. Between the trimmed V and J ends, which lost 4 bases and 3 bases, there was a span of 7 bases. CDR1 and CDR2 (germline): SNHLY, FYNNEI. In the original workflow: The study built a papillary thyroid cancer distant-metastasis classifier from CDR3 differences across clinicopathological groups. TCRdb re-analyzed the PCR reads through MiXCR. TCRdb, not the authors, supplied the V and J calls. The top ten hold 14% of the sample, which has approximately 21,000 clones, roughly 30% seen once. The chain couples TRBV2 to TRBJ2-6; D gene uncertain. This receptor was taken from a male donor with papillary thyroid cancer or a benign thyroid nodule (not recorded which). Some clones in this sample may be carry-over from other donors' samples. The sequenced material came from tumor tissue. The CDR3 bases are TGTGCCAGCAGTGGGCATGTTGGGGCCAACGTCCTGACTTTC. Amino acid sequence: CASSGHVGANVLTF.